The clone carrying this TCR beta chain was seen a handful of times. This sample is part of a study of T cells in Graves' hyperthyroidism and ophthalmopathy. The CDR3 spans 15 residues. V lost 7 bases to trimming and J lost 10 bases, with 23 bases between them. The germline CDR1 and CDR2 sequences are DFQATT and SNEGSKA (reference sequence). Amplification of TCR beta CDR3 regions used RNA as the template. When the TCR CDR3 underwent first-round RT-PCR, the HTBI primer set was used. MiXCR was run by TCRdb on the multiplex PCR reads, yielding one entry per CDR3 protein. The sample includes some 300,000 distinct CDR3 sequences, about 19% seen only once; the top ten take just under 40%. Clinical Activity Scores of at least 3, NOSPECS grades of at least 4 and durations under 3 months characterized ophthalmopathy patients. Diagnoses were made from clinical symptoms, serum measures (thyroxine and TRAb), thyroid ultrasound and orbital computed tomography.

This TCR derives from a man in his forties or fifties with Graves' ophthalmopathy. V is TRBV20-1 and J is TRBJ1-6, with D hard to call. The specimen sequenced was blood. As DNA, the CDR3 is TGCAGTGAGATGCCCGCTGTTTATCGGAGCTCACCCCTCCACTTT. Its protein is CSEMPAVYRSSPLHF.